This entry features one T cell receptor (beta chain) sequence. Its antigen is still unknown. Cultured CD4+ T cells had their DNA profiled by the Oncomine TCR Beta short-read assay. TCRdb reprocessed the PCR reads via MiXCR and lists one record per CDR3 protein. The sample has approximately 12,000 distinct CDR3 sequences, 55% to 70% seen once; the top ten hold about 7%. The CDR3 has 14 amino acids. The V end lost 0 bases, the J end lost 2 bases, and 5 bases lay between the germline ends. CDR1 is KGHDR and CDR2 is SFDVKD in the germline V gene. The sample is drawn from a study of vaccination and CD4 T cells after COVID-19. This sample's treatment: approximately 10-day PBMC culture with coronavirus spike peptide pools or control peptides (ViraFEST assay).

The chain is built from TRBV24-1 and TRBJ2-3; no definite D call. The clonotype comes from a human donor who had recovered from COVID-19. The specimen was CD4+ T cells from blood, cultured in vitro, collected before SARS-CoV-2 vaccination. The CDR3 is CATSDLYLTDTQYF. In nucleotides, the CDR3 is TGTGCCACCAGTGATTTGTACCTCACAGATACGCAGTATTTT.